A single sample gave rise to the 11 T cell receptor beta chains below, sequenced in a study of cytomegalovirus exposure and HLA in healthy donors. A multiplex PCR was run with 60 Vbeta primers and 13 Jbeta primers. The assay was immunoSEQ multiplex PCR, and TCRdb's table has in-frame clones only and misses some. The profile covers tens of thousands of clones, with over 60% appearing a single time and about 4.2% taken by the ten largest. The sequenced sample was PBMCs. These receptor sequences come from a male donor in good health and CMV-seropositive.

A few counts support this clone. The V and J genes are TRBV2 and TRBJ2-1; a weak D match, TRBD2 (5 bases). V dropped 8 bases and J dropped 1 base, with 15 bases sitting between them. Germline V gene data show CDR1 as SNHLY and CDR2 as FYNNEI. There are 15 residues in the CDR3. As DNA, the CDR3 is TGTGCCAGCGGTAGGCAATCGGGGTCCTACAATGAGCAGTTCTTC. This translates into CASGRQSGSYNEQFF.

The rearrangement uses TRBV2 and TRBJ1-2; tentative D call: TRBD1 (6 bases). This CDR3 comprises 13 residues. V gave up 7 bases and J gave up 7 bases, with 16 bases separating them. The germline V gene has CDR1 SNHLY and CDR2 FYNNEI. The CDR3 coding sequence is TGTGCCAGCACTGGGGAGGGGGGAGGTGGCTACACCTTC. Protein product: CASTGEGGGGYTF.

The rearrangement joins TRBV29-1 to TRBJ2-5, with TRBD1 matching 10 bases. V trimming: 4 bases; J trimming: 5 bases; junction bases outside the gene matches: 10. This CDR3 is 15 amino acids long. CDR1 and CDR2 from the germline V gene are SQVTM and ANQGSEA. CDR3: CSVVPGTGEVETQYF. CDR3 nucleotide sequence: TGCAGCGTTGTGCCCGGGACAGGGGAAGTTGAGACCCAGTACTTC.

V is TRBV6-1 and J is TRBJ1-1; D gene unclear. Trimming pared 2 bases from V and 7 bases from J, leaving 8 bases between. The CDR3 is 12 residues long. Germline V gives CDR1 MNHNS, CDR2 SASEGT. In DNA, the CDR3 is TGTGCCAGCAGTGAAACGGGGTGTGAAGCTTTCTTT. The encoded protein is CASSETGCEAFF.

V is TRBV6-5 and J is TRBJ2-5; no clear D. The V gene lost 9 bases and the J gene lost 4 bases, with 15 bases spanning the gap. Germline V lookup: CDR1 MNHEY, CDR2 SVGAGI. The CDR3 is made up of 13 amino acids. CDR3: CASSLSLRETQYF. For the CDR3, the DNA is TGTGCCAGTTCCCTCTCTCTCCGAGAGACCCAGTACTTC.

The chain links TRBV27 to TRBJ2-3; no reliable D call. CDR1 MNHEY and CDR2 SMNVEV come from the germline V gene (reference sequence). The length of the CDR3 is 13 residues. Trimming took 6 bases from V and 0 from J, leaving 7 bases between them. The CDR3 nucleotides read TGTGCCAGCAGAGAAGCTAGCACAGATACGCAGTATTTT. It is translated as CASREASTDTQYF.

V gene TRBV7-6 combines with J gene TRBJ1-3; maybe TRBD1 (5 bases). This CDR3 is 15 amino acids long. V was clipped by 0 bases and J by 4 bases, with 10 bases between them. Germline V gene data show CDR1 as SGHVS and CDR2 as FNYEAQ. The CDR3 reads CASSLAQRGGNTIYF. The CDR3 DNA sequence: TGTGCCAGCAGCTTAGCCCAGCGGGGCGGAAACACCATATATTTT.

This clone was counted a few times. At the DNA level, this CDR3 is encoded by other sequences in the same sample as well. The chain carries TRBV30 and TRBJ2-3; tentatively, D is TRBD2 (6 bases). The CDR3 covers 11 residues. From germline, CDR1 is GTSNPN and CDR2 SVGIG (reference sequence). Trimming removed 4 bases from V and 6 bases from J, with 8 bases in between. The CDR3 DNA follows: TGTGCCTGGACCCGGGGGGATACGCAGTATTTT. It yields the protein CAWTRGDTQYF.

This clone occurred a few times. This sequence joins TRBV7-2 and TRBJ1-5; D might be TRBD1 (5 bases). Trimming took off 2 bases at V and 7 bases at J, with 9 bases between the two ends. The germline gives CDR1 SGHTA, CDR2 FQGNSA. This CDR3 is 13 amino acids long. CDR3 coding DNA: TGTGCCAGCAGCTTAAGGTCAGGGCAGCCCCAGCATTTT. This gives the protein CASSLRSGQPQHF.

This clone appeared a few times. This chain joins TRBV5-6 and TRBJ1-5, with TRBD1 matching 9 bases. The germline V gene has CDR1 SGHDT and CDR2 YYEEEE. The CDR3 is 18 residues long. V trimming: 2 bases; J trimming: 0 bases; junction bases outside the gene matches: 9. The CDR3 sequence: CASSFTGTGFFSNQPQHF. CDR3 DNA sequence: TGTGCCAGCAGCTTTACCGGGACAGGGTTTTTTAGCAATCAGCCCCAGCATTTT.

The rearrangement uses TRBV7-2 and TRBJ2-3; 10 bases are shared with TRBD1. Germline-derived CDR1 and CDR2 are SGHTA and FQGNSA. CDR3 length equals 16 residues. Losses at the gene ends were 3 bases for V and 4 bases for J; bases not matched to a gene: 7. CDR3 in amino acids: CASSFLRGQGPDTQYF. The CDR3 DNA reads as TGTGCCAGCAGCTTCTTGAGGGGACAGGGGCCAGATACGCAGTATTTT.